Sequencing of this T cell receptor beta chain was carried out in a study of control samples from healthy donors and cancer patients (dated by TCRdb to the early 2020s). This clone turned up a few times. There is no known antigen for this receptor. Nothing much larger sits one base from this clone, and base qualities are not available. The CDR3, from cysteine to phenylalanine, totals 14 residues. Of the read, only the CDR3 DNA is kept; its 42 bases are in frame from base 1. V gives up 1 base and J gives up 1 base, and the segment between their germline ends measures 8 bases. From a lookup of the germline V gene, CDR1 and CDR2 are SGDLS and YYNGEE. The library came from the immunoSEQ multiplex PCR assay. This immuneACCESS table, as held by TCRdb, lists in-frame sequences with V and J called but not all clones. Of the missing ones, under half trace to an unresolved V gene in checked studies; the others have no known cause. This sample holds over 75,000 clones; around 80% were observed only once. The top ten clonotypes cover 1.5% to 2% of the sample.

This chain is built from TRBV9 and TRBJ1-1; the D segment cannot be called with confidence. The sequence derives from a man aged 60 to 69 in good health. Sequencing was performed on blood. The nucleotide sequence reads TGTGCCAGCAGCGTAAAGGCAGAGAACACTGAAGCTTTCTTT. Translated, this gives CASSVKAENTEAFF. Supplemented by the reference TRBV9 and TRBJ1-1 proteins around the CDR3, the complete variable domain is DSGVTQTPKHLITATGQRVTLRCSPRSGDLSVYWYQQSLDQGLQFLIQYYNGEERAKGNILERFSAQQFPDLHSELNLSSLELGDSALYFCASSVKAENTEAFFGQGTRLTVV.